The 6 T cell receptor beta chains below all came from one sample that was sequenced in a study of blood T cells in healthy people across ages. A sample-barcoded 5' primer and a J-beta primer mix were used in a second PCR of about 7 to 11 cycles. TCRdb reprocessed the 5' RACE reads with MiXCR, giving one entry per CDR3 protein. This table holds over 1,500,000 distinct CDR3 sequences, roughly two fifths found once. The sample was blood. The receptors originated from a human donor in good health.

The rearrangement joins TRBV7-9 to TRBJ1-2, with TRBD1 matching 8 bases. The CDR3 totals 16 residues. Germline lookup yields CDR1 SEHNR and CDR2 FQNEAQ (reference sequence). J was trimmed by 3 bases and V by 3 bases; bases with no gene match: 9. CDR3 nucleotides: TGTGCCAGCAGCTTTGACGCAGGGGGCAGGGACTATGGCTACACCTTC. Translation gives CASSFDAGGRDYGYTF.

This clonotype came up a few times. The chain couples TRBV11-1 to TRBJ2-3, with 10 bases fitting TRBD2. The CDR3 is 18 amino acids. Losses at the gene ends were 5 bases for V and 2 bases for J; bases not matched to a gene: 13. In germline, CDR1 is SGHAT, CDR2 FQDESV (reference sequence). The CDR3 DNA reads as TGTGCCAGCAGCCCATTCCTAGCGGGGGCCGTTCTCACAGATACGCAGTATTTT. This encodes CASSPFLAGAVLTDTQYF.

This clonotype was recorded at least ten times. The V call is TRBV12-3 or TRBV12-4, the J call TRBJ2-6; weak D call: TRBD1 (6 bases). Deletions cut 6 bases from V and 2 bases from J, with 11 bases between. This CDR3 has 15 residues. The DNA of the CDR3 is TGTGCCAGCAGCTTGACAGGACCTGGGGCCAACGTCCTGACTTTC. This translates into CASSLTGPGANVLTF.

About this clonotype itself: At one of its ends the junction is not consistent with the germline gene, which may arise from a read error. The V call is TRBV7-9, the J call TRBJ1-3, with a tentative D call TRBD1 (5 bases). This CDR3 is built from 17 residues. Germline CDR1 SEHNR, CDR2 FQNEAQ (reference sequence). The CDR3 DNA sequence: TGTGCCAGCAGCCCCAGTCTTTCTGGGGCCTCTGGAAGCACCATATATTTT. Its protein is CASSPSLSGASGSTIYF.

The genes are TRBV12-3 or TRBV12-4 and TRBJ2-7; TRBD2 aligns across 8 bases. This CDR3 comprises 14 residues. The ends lost 6 bases at V and 3 bases at J; junction bases unmatched: 7. CDR3 DNA: TGTGCCAGCAGCCGGGGGGGGACTCGCTACGAGCAGTACTTC. Translated, it gives CASSRGGTRYEQYF.

The chain combines TRBV6-6 with TRBJ2-3; 9 bases agree with TRBD1. The germline V gene has CDR1 MNHNY and CDR2 SVGAGI (reference sequence). This CDR3 is built from 16 residues. The V and J ends lost 5 bases and 2 bases, in that order; junction bases with no gene match: 8. The CDR3 sequence is CASSVTGTGYTDTQYF. The CDR3 DNA follows: TGTGCCAGCAGTGTAACCGGGACAGGGTACACAGATACGCAGTATTTT.